This T cell receptor (beta chain) was identified in a study of blood T cell repertoires in COVID-19. Study overall: Sites in the United States, Italy and Spain provided acute and convalescent COVID-19 samples.

V was trimmed by 6 bases and J by 7 bases, leaving 12 bases between them. CDR3 length equals 12 residues. Profiled with immunoSEQ multiplex PCR; TCRdb holds only in-frame clones, not every one. The data contain approximately 19,000 clones, approximately 91% of them singletons. This chain uses TRBV12-3 or TRBV12-4 with TRBJ1-1; D possibly corresponds to TRBD1 (5 bases). This receptor was obtained from a human donor in a cohort sampled during active COVID-19. The donor label of this sample is uncertain. The material sequenced was peripheral blood. The CDR3 sequence is CASSPDRFEAFF. CDR3 bases: TGTGCCAGCAGCCCCGACAGATTTGAAGCTTTCTTT.